A single sample is the source of the 31 T cell receptor beta chains below, sequenced in a study of T cells in Graves' hyperthyroidism and ophthalmopathy. Researchers took RNA transcripts and amplified the TCR beta CDR3 regions from them. HTBI primers were used for first-round RT-PCR of the TCR CDR3. TCRdb itself ran the multiplex PCR reads through MiXCR, one entry per CDR3 protein. This sample has hundreds of thousands of distinct CDR3 sequences; 38% occur once, and the top ten carry 7.5% to 9.5%. Sequencing used blood. These receptor sequences come from a man younger than 35 with Graves' hyperthyroidism.

This clonotype was counted once. The J gene is TRBJ1-1, the V gene TRBV19, with 8 bases matching TRBD1. Germline-derived CDR1 and CDR2 are LNHDA and SQIVND (reference sequence). The CDR3 runs to 14 residues. V lost 3 bases to trimming and J lost 7 bases; unmatched junction nucleotides: 7. The CDR3 DNA reads TGTGCCAGTAGTATGCCGGGACAGGTTGGTGAAGCTTTCTTT. This codes for CASSMPGQVGEAFF.

This clonotype was seen many times. The V and J genes are TRBV10-1 and TRBJ1-1; TRBD1 aligns across 9 bases. Unmatched junction bases numbered 10, after V lost 4 bases and J lost 7 bases. Germline-derived CDR1 and CDR2 are WNHNN and SYGVQD (reference sequence). This CDR3 spans 15 amino acids. DNA for the CDR3: TGCGCCAGCAGTGGGACAGGGGCCGGTGAGGGTGAAGCTTTCTTT. Protein sequence: CASSGTGAGEGEAFF.

This clonotype was seen a single time. The rearrangement links TRBV20-1 to TRBJ2-5; tentatively, D is TRBD1 (6 bases). The germline gives CDR1 DFQATT, CDR2 SNEGSKA (reference sequence). There are 15 residues in the CDR3. The V gene lost 5 bases and the J gene lost 4 bases, with 20 bases spanning the gap. CDR3: CSAWGPTGSLETQYF. The CDR3 DNA follows: TGCAGTGCTTGGGGGCCAACGGGGAGCTTAGAGACCCAGTACTTC.

For this clonotype: The junction shows a germline mismatch at one end, possibly a read error. The rearrangement joins TRBV12-3 or TRBV12-4 to TRBJ2-5; 8 bases line up with TRBD2. This CDR3 is 14 amino acids long. The CDR3: CAGSPPGLAWDQYF. The CDR3 region has the DNA TGTGCCGGCAGTCCCCCCGGACTAGCTTGGGACCAGTACTTC.

This clonotype was seen repeatedly, ten times or more. At one end, the junction sequence differs from germline, possibly due to a read error. The chain employs TRBV5-8 and TRBJ2-5; D is ambiguous. CDR3 length: 14 residues. The germline CDR1 and CDR2 sequences are SGHTS and YDEGEE. The CDR3 reads CASSLGWVGETQYF. Written as DNA, the CDR3 is TGTGCCAGCAGTTTGGGATGGGTGGGGGAGACCCAGTACTTC.

CDR3 nucleotide sequence: TGTGCCAGTACCTCGACAACGAACACTGAAGCTTTCTTT. This codes for CASTSTTNTEAFF. The rearrangement links TRBV19 to TRBJ1-1, with D unclear. This CDR3 comprises 13 residues. V gave up 7 bases and J gave up 1 base, with 10 bases separating them. CDR1 and CDR2 from the germline V gene are LNHDA and SQIVND (reference sequence).

This clonotype was detected many times. The rearrangement links TRBV7-3 to TRBJ1-2; TRBD1 might be the D (5 bases). The length of the CDR3 is 14 residues. Trimming took 7 bases from V and 8 from J, leaving 20 bases between them. Germline lookup yields CDR1 SGHTA and CDR2 FQGTGA. The DNA of the CDR3 is TGTGCCAGCAAGCCGGGGCCAGCCTCATTGGGCTACACCTTC. Translation: CASKPGPASLGYTF.

This chain connects TRBV5-1 to TRBJ2-7, with 10 bases identical to TRBD2. The CDR3 has 14 amino acids. Per the germline V gene, CDR1 is SGHRS and CDR2 is YFSETQ. The junction had 7 bases not matched to a gene; V was cut back by 7 bases and J by 3 bases. The CDR3 bases are TGCGCCAGCGCATCCGGGACTAGCGTCTACGAGCAGTACTTC. This codes for CASASGTSVYEQYF.

As concerns this clonotype: A far larger clone is one base from this, pointing to a likely read error. The chain is built from TRBV7-2 and TRBJ1-5, with unresolved D. Germline lookup yields CDR1 SGHTA and CDR2 FQGNSA. The CDR3 is made up of 12 amino acids. In DNA form, the CDR3 reads TGTGCCAGCAGCTACCCCAATCAGCCCCGGCATTTT. Its translation: CASSYPNQPRHF.

This clonotype was detected ten times or more. The chain employs TRBV12-3 or TRBV12-4 and TRBJ1-1, with TRBD1 as a possible D gene (6 bases). This CDR3 region has 14 residues. Trimming shortened V by 1 base and J by 5 bases, and 11 bases separated the two germline ends. CDR3 region: CASSLGGGVTEAFF. The CDR3 DNA reads TGTGCCAGCAGTTTAGGAGGGGGTGTTACTGAAGCTTTCTTT.

The chain uses TRBV10-3 and TRBJ1-2; D is uncertain. Germline loops: CDR1 ENHRY, CDR2 SYGVKD. This CDR3 is built from 12 residues. The V end was cut by 2 bases, the J end by 4 bases, with 5 bases between. The CDR3 nucleotides are TGTGCCATCAGTGAGGAGACCTATGGCTACACCTTC. This encodes CAISEETYGYTF.

This clonotype turned up a few times. This chain links TRBV20-1 with TRBJ1-1; D uncertain. CDR1 DFQATT and CDR2 SNEGSKA come from the germline V gene (reference sequence). With 5 bases removed from V and 1 base from J, the gap between germline ends came to 8 bases. This CDR3 region has 12 residues. The CDR3 region is CSAGYKNTEAFF. The CDR3 DNA is TGCAGTGCTGGATACAAGAACACTGAAGCTTTCTTT.

The V gene is TRBV7-9, the J gene TRBJ2-6; D is unclear. This CDR3 contains 17 residues. V lost 3 bases to trimming and J lost 0 bases, with 12 bases between them. Per germline, CDR1 SEHNR and CDR2 FQNEAQ (reference sequence). In DNA, the CDR3 is TGTGCCAGCAGCTTTGGAGCATCGGGCTCTGGGGCCAACGTCCTGACTTTC. Encoded protein: CASSFGASGSGANVLTF.

This chain links TRBV25-1 with TRBJ2-2; 7 bases are a match to TRBD1. This CDR3 is built from 17 residues. The J segment lost 0 bases and the V segment lost 5 bases, leaving 9 bases of the junction unmatched. Germline V gene sequence: CDR1 MGHDK, CDR2 SYGVNS. CDR3 nucleotide sequence: TGTGCCAGCAGTCCTACCGGGACAGCCGCGAACACCGGGGAGCTGTTTTTT. Protein sequence: CASSPTGTAANTGELFF.

V gene TRBV29-1 combines with J gene TRBJ1-3; a weak D match, TRBD1 (5 bases). Germline V gene data show CDR1 as SQVTM and CDR2 as ANQGSEA. This CDR3 comprises 11 residues. Trimming pared 6 bases from V and 7 bases from J, leaving 10 bases between. CDR3 sequence: CSVGPGNTIYF. CDR3 coding DNA: TGCAGCGTGGGCCCAGGGAACACCATATATTTT.

This clonotype was seen just once. This chain connects TRBV10-3 to TRBJ2-2; weak D call: TRBD1 (5 bases). CDR1 and CDR2 (germline): ENHRY, SYGVKD. The CDR3 contains 12 residues. With 4 bases removed from V and 7 bases from J, the gap between germline ends came to 7 bases. The CDR3 DNA reads TGTGCCATCAGTGCAAGGGGCGGGGAGCTGTTTTTT. Its translation: CAISARGGELFF.

This clonotype was observed at least ten times. This chain joins TRBV25-1 and TRBJ1-1, with D hard to call. The V end was cut by 8 bases, the J end by 12 bases, with 19 bases between. The V gene's germline CDR1 is MGHDK and CDR2 SYGVNS. The CDR3 consists of 12 residues. The CDR3 bases are TGTGCCAGCCGACCGCCGGGAAAGAGGTCTTTCTTT. It yields the protein CASRPPGKRSFF. Based on the CDR3 plus reference TRBV25-1 and TRBJ1-1, the full variable domain is EADIYQTPRYLVIGTGKKITLECSQTMGHDKMYWYQQDPGMELHLIHYSYGVNSTEKGDLSSESTVSRIRTEHFPLTLESARPSHTSQYLCASRPPGKRSFFGQGTRLTVV.

This clonotype has only a few counts. The chain carries TRBV7-6 and TRBJ2-2; the match to TRBD2 covers 10 bases. V lost 5 bases to trimming and J lost 7 bases; unmatched junction nucleotides: 7. Germline CDR1 reads SGHVS; CDR2 reads FNYEAQ. The CDR3 consists of 15 residues. CDR3 nucleotides: TGTGCCAGCAGCAGGAGGGCTAGCGGGGGCGGGGAGCTGTTTTTT. The encoded protein is CASSRRASGGGELFF.

The J gene is TRBJ1-5, the V gene TRBV12-3 or TRBV12-4, with D unresolved. Trimming took off 6 bases at V and 12 bases at J, with 15 bases between the two ends. CDR3 length: 12 amino acids. As DNA, the CDR3 is TGTGCCAGCAGCACCCGGGCCCTTGACCAGCATTTT. It encodes CASSTRALDQHF.

In the case of this clonotype: Germline is not matched at one junction end, which may reflect a read error. The CDR3 DNA reads TGTGCCAGCAGCGAAGGCGGATTATACACTGAAGCCTTCTTT. This translates into CASSEGGLYTEAFF. This sequence joins TRBV2 and TRBJ1-1; no definite D call. This CDR3 contains 14 residues. Per the germline V gene, CDR1 is SNHLY and CDR2 is FYNNEI. Looking up the rest from reference TRBV2 and TRBJ1-1 gives the full variable domain: EPEVTQTPSHQVTQMGQEVILRCVPISNHLYFYWYRQILGQKVEFLVSFYNNEISEKSEIFDDQFSVERPDGSNFTLKIRSTKLEDSAMYFCASSEGGLYTEAFFGQGTRLTVV.

The genes are TRBV10-3 and TRBJ2-5; TRBD1 matches at 9 bases. Trimming at V came to 6 bases and at J to 5 bases, leaving 13 bases not matched to a gene. This CDR3 has 16 residues. The germline V gene has CDR1 ENHRY and CDR2 SYGVKD. The CDR3 DNA reads TGTGCCATCAGGAGCGACAGGGGGACGGGTGGGGAGACCCAGTACTTC. It specifies CAIRSDRGTGGETQYF.

This clonotype has ten or more counts. The V call is TRBV19, the J call TRBJ1-2; D unclear. The CDR3 length is 15 residues. Germline loops: CDR1 LNHDA, CDR2 SQIVND (reference sequence). V lost 3 bases and J 1 base, leaving 12 bases between the germline ends. CDR3 sequence (DNA): TGTGCCAGTAGTATGTGGCCAACCATTAACTATGGCTACACCTTC. Translated: CASSMWPTINYGYTF.

The V and J genes are TRBV7-9 and TRBJ1-6; maybe TRBD1 (5 bases). Germline-derived CDR1 and CDR2 are SEHNR and FQNEAQ (reference sequence). Trimming took off 5 bases at V and 5 bases at J, with 13 bases between the two ends. The CDR3 runs 15 residues. Written as DNA, the CDR3 is TGTGCCAGCAGCCCCATGACAGTTAATAATTCACCCCTCCACTTT. Translating gives CASSPMTVNNSPLHF.

Worth noting for this clonotype: The junction and the germline gene differ at one end; a read error may be behind it. This chain uses TRBV6-5 with TRBJ1-1; 9 bases match TRBD1. CDR3 length equals 14 residues. Germline lookup yields CDR1 MNHEY and CDR2 SVGAGI. The CDR3 here is CAGSETTGGFGAFF. The CDR3 coding sequence is TGTGCCGGCAGTGAGACGACAGGGGGATTTGGGGCTTTCTTT.

About this clonotype itself: A far larger clone is one nucleotide away, so this likely arose from a read error. It is likely a read error, because the conserved phenylalanine at the end of the CDR3 is missing. The rearrangement uses TRBV12-3 or TRBV12-4 and TRBJ2-5; D remains unclear. This CDR3 is 12 amino acids long. The V gene lost 4 bases and the J gene lost 4 bases, with 7 bases spanning the gap. The CDR3 sequence is CASSSDRETQYL. The CDR3 DNA follows: TGTGCCAGCAGTTCGGATAGAGAGACCCAGTACCTC.

This chain links TRBV28 with TRBJ2-5; 7 bases are shared with TRBD2. The germline V gene encodes CDR1 MDHEN and CDR2 SYDVKM. The CDR3 contains 18 residues. Trimming removed 6 bases from V and 2 bases from J; junction bases left unmatched: 18. Here the CDR3 DNA reads TGTGCCAGCAGCACCTCTCCAAGGTCCCTAGCGGAACAAGAGACCCAGTACTTC. This sequence encodes CASSTSPRSLAEQETQYF.

A few counts support this clonotype. The J gene is TRBJ2-5, the V gene TRBV12-3 or TRBV12-4, with 7 positions matching TRBD1. The V segment lost 6 bases and the J segment 0 bases; nucleotides outside the gene matches: 1. The CDR3 spans 13 residues. The CDR3 here is CASRGQYQETQYF. The CDR3 DNA reads TGTGCCAGCAGGGGACAGTACCAAGAGACCCAGTACTTC.

This clonotype was detected a few times. J is TRBJ1-6 and V is TRBV25-1; 7 nucleotides line up with TRBD1. The CDR3 sequence is 15 residues long. With 3 bases clipped from V and 7 bases from J, the junction kept 6 bases outside the gene matches. In germline, CDR1 is MGHDK, CDR2 SYGVNS. In nucleotides, the CDR3 is TGTGCCAGCAGTGACCGAACAGGGGCCAATTCACCCCTCCACTTT. This sequence encodes CASSDRTGANSPLHF.

The table lists this clonotype with a few counts. This sequence joins TRBV5-1 and TRBJ1-1; 8 positions agree with TRBD1. V dropped 1 base and J dropped 0; count of bases not matched to a gene: 11. Germline CDR1 SGHRS, CDR2 YFSETQ. The CDR3 is made up of 18 amino acids. CDR3 coding DNA: TGCGCCAGCAGCTTGTCTCATCAGGGGGCGGAAATGAACACTGAAGCTTTCTTT. As protein: CASSLSHQGAEMNTEAFF.

The chain joins TRBV4-1 to TRBJ2-7; D tentatively reads TRBD1 or TRBD2 (5 bases each). Germline CDR1 MGHRA, CDR2 YSYEKL. Between the trimmed V and J ends, which lost 3 bases and 2 bases, there was a span of 14 bases. CDR3 size: 15 residues. For the CDR3, the DNA is TGCGCCAGCAGCCATGCCGGGACGCCGCCCTACGAGCAGTACTTC. It encodes CASSHAGTPPYEQYF.

The chain joins TRBV29-1 to TRBJ1-1, with unresolved D. The CDR3 length is 10 residues. V was pared by 7 bases and J by 3 bases, with 6 bases between. The germline CDR1 and CDR2 sequences are SQVTM and ANQGSEA. As DNA, the CDR3 is TGCAGCGCCGAGGACACTGAAGCTTTCTTT. Its protein is CSAEDTEAFF. The full variable domain, completed using reference TRBV29-1 and TRBJ1-1, is SAVISQKPSRDICQRGTSLTIQCQVDSQVTMMFWYRQQPGQSLTLIATANQGSEATYESGFVIDKFPISRPNLTFSTLTVSNMSPEDSSIYLCSAEDTEAFFGQGTRLTVV.